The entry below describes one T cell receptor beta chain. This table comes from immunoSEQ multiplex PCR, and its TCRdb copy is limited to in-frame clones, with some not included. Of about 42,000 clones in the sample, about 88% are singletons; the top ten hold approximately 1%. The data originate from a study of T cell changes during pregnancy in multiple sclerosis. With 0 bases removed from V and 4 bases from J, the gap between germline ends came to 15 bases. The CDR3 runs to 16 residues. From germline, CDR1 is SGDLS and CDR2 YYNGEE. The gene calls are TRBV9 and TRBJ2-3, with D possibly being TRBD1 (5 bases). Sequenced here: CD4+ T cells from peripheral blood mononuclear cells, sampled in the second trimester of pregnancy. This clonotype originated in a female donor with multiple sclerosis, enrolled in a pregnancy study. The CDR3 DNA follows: TGTGCCAGCAGCGTAGGTCAGGGTACATACGCAGATACGCAGTATTTT. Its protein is CASSVGQGTYADTQYF.